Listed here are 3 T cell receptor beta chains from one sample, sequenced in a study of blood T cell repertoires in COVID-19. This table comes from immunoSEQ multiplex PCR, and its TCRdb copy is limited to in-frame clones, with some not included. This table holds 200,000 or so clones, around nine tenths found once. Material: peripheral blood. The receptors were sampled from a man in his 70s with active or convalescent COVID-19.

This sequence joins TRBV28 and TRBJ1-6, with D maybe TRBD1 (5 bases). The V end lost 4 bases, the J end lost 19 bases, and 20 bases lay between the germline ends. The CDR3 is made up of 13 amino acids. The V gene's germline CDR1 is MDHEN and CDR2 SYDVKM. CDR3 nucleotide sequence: TGTGCCAGCAGTTCTTATGGAGGGACGTCAGGTCACTTT. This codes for CASSSYGGTSGHF.

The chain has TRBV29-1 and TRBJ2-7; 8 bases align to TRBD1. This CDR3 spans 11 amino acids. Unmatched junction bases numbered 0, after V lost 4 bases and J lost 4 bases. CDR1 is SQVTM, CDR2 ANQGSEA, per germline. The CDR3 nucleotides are TGCAGCGTTGGGACAGGGTACGAGCAGTACTTC. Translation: CSVGTGYEQYF.

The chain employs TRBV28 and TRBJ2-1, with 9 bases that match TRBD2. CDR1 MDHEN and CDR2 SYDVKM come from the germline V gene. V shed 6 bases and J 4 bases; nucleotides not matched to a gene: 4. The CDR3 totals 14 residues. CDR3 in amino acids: CASRAGGGYNEQFF. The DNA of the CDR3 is TGTGCCAGCAGGGCGGGAGGGGGGTACAATGAGCAGTTCTTC.